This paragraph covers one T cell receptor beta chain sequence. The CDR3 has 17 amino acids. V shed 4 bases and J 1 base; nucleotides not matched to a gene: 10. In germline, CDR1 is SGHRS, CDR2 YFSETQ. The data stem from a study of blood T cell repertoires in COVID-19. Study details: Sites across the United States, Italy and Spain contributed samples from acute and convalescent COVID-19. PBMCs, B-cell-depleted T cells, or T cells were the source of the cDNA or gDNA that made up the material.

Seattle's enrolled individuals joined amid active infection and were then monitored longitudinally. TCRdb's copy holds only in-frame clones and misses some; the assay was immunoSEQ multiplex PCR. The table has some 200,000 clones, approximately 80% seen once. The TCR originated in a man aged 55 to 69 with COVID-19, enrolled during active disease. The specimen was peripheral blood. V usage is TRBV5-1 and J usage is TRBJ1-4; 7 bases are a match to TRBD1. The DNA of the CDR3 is TGCGCCAGCAGCGAGGGACAGACCTCGGGAACTAATGAAAAACTGTTTTTT. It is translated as CASSEGQTSGTNEKLFF.